This record covers a single T cell receptor beta chain. This sample was taken from a study of blood T cell repertoires in COVID-19. The wider study: The origin of the acute and convalescent COVID-19 samples was the United States, Italy and Spain. T cells, B-cell-depleted T cells, or PBMCs supplied cDNA or gDNA.

This table comes from immunoSEQ multiplex PCR, and its TCRdb copy is limited to in-frame clones, with some not included. The profile shows around 300,000 clones, about nine tenths of them singletons. Participant-given clinical history determined each cohort assignment. Recovery among Cohort 3 donors was established by two negative PCRs, clearance, or symptom resolution. The sample taken for sequencing was PBMCs or T cells enriched from blood (not recorded which). This TCR was sampled from a woman aged 40 to 49 who had recovered from COVID-19.

CDR3 amino acids: CASSAQGALNEQFF. The CDR3 DNA follows: TGTGCCAGCAGTGCACAGGGGGCTTTGAATGAGCAGTTCTTC. The chain joins TRBV2 to TRBJ2-1; 9 bases agree with TRBD1. V was clipped by 4 bases and J by 7 bases; unmatched bases: 5. In germline, CDR1 is SNHLY, CDR2 FYNNEI. The CDR3 is 14 residues long.